The subject of this entry is one TCR beta chain. Antigen: not known. The record originates from a study of early T cells in non-severe SARS-CoV-2 infection. Study in general: Bulk RNA from unsorted whole blood was sequenced; chains were unpaired. Study results and caveats: The study's VDJdb matching favored anti-spike CD8 responses and missed private and CD4 specificities.

The length of the CDR3 is 13 residues. Trimming removed 2 bases from V and 7 bases from J, with 9 bases in between. Unique molecular identifier tags were affixed to discrete cDNA molecules. Using its own MiXCR run on the 5' RACE reads, TCRdb lists one record per CDR3 protein. The repertoire has about 64,000 distinct CDR3 sequences, 10% to 15% of them found once; the top ten carry 1.3% to 1.5%. The TCR was taken from an adult who was a healthcare worker with PCR-confirmed SARS-CoV-2 infection or an uninfected control (not recorded which). The specimen comprised whole blood, sampled at baseline. The V and J genes are TRBV12-3 or TRBV12-4 and TRBJ1-5; D call uncertain. The CDR3 here is CASSLSGSQPQHF. DNA of the CDR3: TGTGCCAGCAGTTTATCCGGGTCACAGCCCCAGCATTTT.